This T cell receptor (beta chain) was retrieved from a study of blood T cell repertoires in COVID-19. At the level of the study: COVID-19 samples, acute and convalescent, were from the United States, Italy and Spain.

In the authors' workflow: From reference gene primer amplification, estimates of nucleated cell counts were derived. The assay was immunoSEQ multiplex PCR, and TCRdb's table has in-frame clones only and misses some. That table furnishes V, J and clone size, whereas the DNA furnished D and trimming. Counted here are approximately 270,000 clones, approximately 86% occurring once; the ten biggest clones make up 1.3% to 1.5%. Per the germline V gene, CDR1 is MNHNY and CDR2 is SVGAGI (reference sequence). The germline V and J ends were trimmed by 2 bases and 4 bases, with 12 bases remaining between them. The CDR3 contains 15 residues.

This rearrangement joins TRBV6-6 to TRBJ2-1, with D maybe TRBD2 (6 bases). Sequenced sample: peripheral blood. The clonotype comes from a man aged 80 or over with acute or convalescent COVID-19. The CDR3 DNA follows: TGTGCCAGCAGTTACCTCAGCGGGCTGTACAATGAGCAGTTCTTC. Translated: CASSYLSGLYNEQFF.